The 27 T cell receptor beta chains presented below share a single source sample, sequenced in a study of T cell clones after liver transplantation. The repertoire was sequenced with immunoSEQ multiplex PCR; TCRdb's copy has only in-frame clones and lacks some. This sample has 5,000 to 6,500 clones, with around 80% found just once. This specimen consisted of CD8+ T cells from blood, obtained approximately 45 months after liver transplant. The source of these receptors is a human patient who received a liver transplant. Some T cells may originate from the graft donor.

This clone was picked up one time. This chain links TRBV5-4 with TRBJ1-1; D gene ambiguous. The V gene's germline CDR1 is SGHNT and CDR2 YYREEE (reference sequence). V was pared by 8 bases and J by 3 bases, with 17 bases between. The CDR3 spans 14 residues. The CDR3 DNA reads TGTGCCAGTCAGCCCCGGATAGGCGACACTGAAGCTTTCTTT. Protein sequence: CASQPRIGDTEAFF.

The chain combines TRBV9 with TRBJ2-1; 8 bases line up with TRBD2. V trimming: 7 bases; J trimming: 5 bases; junction bases outside the gene matches: 8. This CDR3 region has 14 residues. In germline, CDR1 is SGDLS, CDR2 YYNGEE. In DNA, the CDR3 is TGTGCCAGCTCATGGGGACTAGGGAACAATGAGCAGTTCTTC. Amino acids: CASSWGLGNNEQFF.

The gene calls are TRBV19 and TRBJ2-2; D call uncertain. V was cut by 6 bases and J by 3 bases, with 11 bases left in between. Germline V gene data show CDR1 as LNHDA and CDR2 as SQIVND (reference sequence). CDR3 length: 14 amino acids. The CDR3 reads CASREDGYTGELFF. The CDR3 DNA sequence: TGTGCCAGTAGAGAGGACGGCTACACCGGGGAGCTGTTTTTT.

This rearrangement joins TRBV13 to TRBJ2-2; D might be TRBD2 (6 bases). The germline CDR1 and CDR2 sequences are PRHDT and FYEKMQ (reference sequence). This CDR3 region has 16 residues. Trimming removed 5 bases from V and 3 bases from J, with 16 bases in between. CDR3 sequence reads: CASSGEGTSYTGELFF. The DNA of the CDR3 is TGTGCCAGCAGCGGAGAAGGGACTTCCTACACCGGGGAGCTGTTTTTT.

The gene calls are TRBV7-6 and TRBJ1-2, with D maybe TRBD1 (5 bases). The germline V gene encodes CDR1 SGHVS and CDR2 FNYEAQ. The CDR3 has 13 residues. V lost 4 bases to trimming and J lost 3 bases, with 9 bases between them. The CDR3 DNA follows: TGTGCCAGCAGCTCCGGGACCGACTATGGCTACACCTTC. Protein: CASSSGTDYGYTF.

The gene calls are TRBV27 and TRBJ2-3, with a possible D match to TRBD1 (6 bases). Per the germline V gene, CDR1 is MNHEY and CDR2 is SMNVEV (reference sequence). The V gene lost 4 bases and the J gene lost 0 bases, with 11 bases spanning the gap. The CDR3 totals 15 residues. The DNA of the CDR3 is TGTGCCAGCAGTTCCCACAGGGTTAGCACAGATACGCAGTATTTT. This codes for CASSSHRVSTDTQYF.

This clone was counted between two and nine times. The chain couples TRBV27 to TRBJ1-2; perhaps TRBD1 as D (6 bases). Germline CDR1 and CDR2: MNHEY and SMNVEV (reference sequence). Trimming cost V 4 bases and J 4 bases, with 10 bases left between them. This CDR3 region has 13 residues. CDR3 sequence reads: CASSSRGPYGYTF. The CDR3 coding sequence is TGTGCCAGCAGTTCCAGGGGACCCTATGGCTACACCTTC.

This clone was observed a handful of times. The chain carries TRBV27 and TRBJ1-2, with 7 bases matching TRBD1. Germline-derived CDR1 and CDR2 are MNHEY and SMNVEV (reference sequence). V trimming: 5 bases; J trimming: 10 bases; junction bases outside the gene matches: 10. The CDR3 extends over 13 amino acids. The chain's CDR3 is CASSQIRDSPYTF. The CDR3 region has the DNA TGTGCCAGCAGTCAGATCCGGGACAGCCCCTACACCTTC.

The rearrangement uses TRBV27 and TRBJ1-1; no firm D call. Germline CDR1 MNHEY, CDR2 SMNVEV (reference sequence). The CDR3 runs to 13 residues. V lost 5 bases and J 1 base, leaving 8 bases between the germline ends. The CDR3 sequence: CASSLWENTEAFF. For the CDR3, the DNA is TGTGCCAGCAGTCTTTGGGAGAACACTGAAGCTTTCTTT.

The gene calls are TRBV11-2 and TRBJ2-7; 11 bases map to TRBD1. After removal of 5 bases from V and 4 bases from J, the junction contained 4 bases not matched to a gene. The CDR3 is made up of 14 amino acids. The germline CDR1 and CDR2 sequences are SGHAT and FQNNGV. The DNA for the CDR3 is TGTGCCAGCAGCCTCGGGACAGGGGGGTACGAGCAGTACTTC. Encoded protein: CASSLGTGGYEQYF.

The chain couples TRBV7-9 to TRBJ2-5; D is unresolved. Germline loops: CDR1 SEHNR, CDR2 FQNEAQ (reference sequence). The CDR3 totals 15 residues. V shed 1 base and J shed 4 bases, with 13 bases lying between them. This CDR3 reads CASSLEGRPRETQYF. The CDR3 DNA is TGTGCCAGCAGCTTAGAAGGACGGCCAAGAGAGACCCAGTACTTC.

This clone occurred once. The DNA of the CDR3 is TGTGCCACTACCGCCGGGACAGAATTTAACTATGGCTACACCTTC. This gives the protein CATTAGTEFNYGYTF. J is TRBJ1-2 and V is TRBV6-6; 7 bases line up with TRBD1. Germline lookup yields CDR1 MNHNY and CDR2 SVGAGI (reference sequence). The J segment lost 1 base and the V segment lost 10 bases, leaving 12 bases of the junction unmatched. This CDR3 contains 15 residues.

V usage is TRBV13 and J usage is TRBJ2-1; D assignment may be TRBD1 or TRBD2 (5 bases each). Between the trimmed V and J ends, which lost 5 bases and 2 bases, there was a span of 22 bases. There are 18 residues in the CDR3. Germline assignment: CDR1 PRHDT and CDR2 FYEKMQ (reference sequence). The CDR3 sequence is CASSLGEGVVGTYNEQFF. Written as DNA, the CDR3 is TGTGCCAGCAGCCTGGGGGAAGGGGTCGTTGGGACCTACAATGAGCAGTTCTTC.

CDR3 in amino acids: CASSLGQGETEQYF. The CDR3 DNA reads TGTGCCAGCAGCTTAGGACAGGGCGAAACAGAGCAGTACTTC. The V gene is TRBV9, the J gene TRBJ2-7; 8 bases align to TRBD1. Germline values: CDR1 SGDLS, CDR2 YYNGEE. This CDR3 has 14 residues. V was pared by 4 bases and J by 7 bases, with 10 bases of the junction left unmatched.

This chain links TRBV28 with TRBJ2-4; TRBD2 agrees at 16 bases. V gave up 4 bases and J gave up 3 bases; unmatched junction bases: 9. Germline values: CDR1 MDHEN, CDR2 SYDVKM. This CDR3 comprises 19 residues. CDR3 protein: CASSSYSGLAGGGKNIQYF. For the CDR3, the DNA is TGTGCCAGCAGTTCTTACTCGGGACTAGCGGGAGGGGGCAAAAACATTCAGTACTTC.

The rearrangement joins TRBV28 to TRBJ2-2; D is undetermined. Per germline, CDR1 MDHEN and CDR2 SYDVKM. This CDR3 is built from 11 residues. The ends were cut back, 5 bases at V and 7 bases at J, with 5 bases in the middle. The CDR3 here is CASSRVGELFF. The CDR3 DNA reads TGTGCCAGCAGTAGGGTCGGGGAGCTGTTTTTT.

J is TRBJ2-5 and V is TRBV28; D not certain. Germline V gene data show CDR1 as MDHEN and CDR2 as SYDVKM. The CDR3 has 15 amino acids. V lost 5 bases and J 3 bases, leaving 16 bases between the germline ends. The CDR3 nucleotides read TGTGCCAGCAGTCGCCCCAAAGAAAACAAAGAGACCCAGTACTTC. Translated, it gives CASSRPKENKETQYF.

In nucleotides, the CDR3 is TGTGCCAGCAGCCCCTCAGGCAGGACCGAGCAGTACTTC. Its translation is CASSPSGRTEQYF. V and J are TRBV27 and TRBJ2-7; D gene uncertain. Germline V gene data show CDR1 as MNHEY and CDR2 as SMNVEV (reference sequence). CDR3 size: 13 residues. V was cut by 6 bases and J by 6 bases, with 15 bases left in between.

The chain joins TRBV6-1 to TRBJ2-7; D uncertain. The V and J ends lost 3 bases and 4 bases respectively, with 4 bases between them. Germline CDR1 reads MNHNS; CDR2 reads SASEGT. This CDR3 spans 11 amino acids. The CDR3 spells CASSDHYEQYF. The CDR3 region has the DNA TGTGCCAGCAGTGACCATTACGAGCAGTACTTC.

The chain combines TRBV4-3 with TRBJ2-7; either TRBD1 or TRBD2 may fit D (7 bases each). V was clipped by 2 bases and J by 5 bases, with 16 bases between them. The CDR3 is 15 residues long. Germline-derived CDR1 and CDR2 are LGHNA and YSLEER. The CDR3 DNA is TGCGCCAGCAGCCAACTAAGGGGAGGGGGCGACGAGCAGTACTTC. Protein sequence: CASSQLRGGGDEQYF.

By frequency in the sample, this clone is large. CDR3 coding DNA: TGTGCCAGCAGTGAATCCCACAACAATCAGCCCCAGCATTTT. Its protein is CASSESHNNQPQHF. This chain joins TRBV2 and TRBJ1-5; D is uncertain. Germline CDR1 reads SNHLY; CDR2 reads FYNNEI. The CDR3 is 14 residues long. Trimming took 2 bases from V and 3 from J, leaving 8 bases between them.

This clone was counted a few times. The chain employs TRBV19 and TRBJ2-1; D is undetermined. The V gene's germline CDR1 is LNHDA and CDR2 SQIVND (reference sequence). The CDR3 length is 13 residues. V was trimmed by 4 bases and J by 9 bases, leaving 13 bases between them. This CDR3 reads CASSTLALFEQFF. CDR3 nucleotides: TGTGCCAGTAGTACGCTGGCTCTGTTTGAGCAGTTCTTC.

This chain joins TRBV15 and TRBJ1-1; no clear D gene. The CDR3 has 15 amino acids. The V gene's germline CDR1 is LNHNV and CDR2 YYDKDF (reference sequence). V was pared by 4 bases and J by 0 bases, with 12 bases between. Here the CDR3 reads CATSTHGPLNTEAFF. The CDR3 DNA reads TGTGCCACCAGCACACACGGACCGTTGAACACTGAAGCTTTCTTT. The variable domain in full, completed from reference TRBV15 and TRBJ1-1, reads DAMVIQNPRYQVTQFGKPVTLSCSQTLNHNVMYWYQQKSSQAPKLLFHYYDKDFNNEADTPDNFQSRRPNTSFCFLDIRSPGLGDTAMYLCATSTHGPLNTEAFFGQGTRLTVV.

The chain has TRBV7-2 and TRBJ2-7; no reliable D call. The germline gives CDR1 SGHTA, CDR2 FQGNSA. The V gene lost 3 bases and the J gene lost 0 bases, with 3 bases spanning the gap. The CDR3 is 12 residues long. The CDR3 DNA reads as TGTGCCAGCAGCTTTGGCTCCTACGAGCAGTACTTC. Protein sequence: CASSFGSYEQYF. Supplemented by reference TRBV7-2 and TRBJ2-7, the full variable domain reads GAGVSQSPSNKVTEKGKDVELRCDPISGHTALYWYRQSLGQGLEFLIYFQGNSAPDKSGLPSDRFSAERTGGSVSTLTIQRTQQEDSAVYLCASSFGSYEQYFGPGTRLTVT.

This clone is termed large (0.1 to 1%). The V and J genes are TRBV9 and TRBJ2-7; tentatively, D is TRBD1 or TRBD2 (5 bases each). V lost 4 bases, J lost 2 bases, and 13 bases lay in between. The CDR3 runs to 14 residues. From germline, CDR1 is SGDLS and CDR2 YYNGEE. The CDR3 sequence is CASSTWDVPYEQYF. CDR3 nucleotides: TGTGCCAGCAGCACCTGGGACGTTCCCTACGAGCAGTACTTC. Complete variable domain (other parts from reference TRBV9 and TRBJ2-7): DSGVTQTPKHLITATGQRVTLRCSPRSGDLSVYWYQQSLDQGLQFLIQYYNGEERAKGNILERFSAQQFPDLHSELNLSSLELGDSALYFCASSTWDVPYEQYFGPGTRLTVT.

This rearrangement joins TRBV27 to TRBJ2-3; D ambiguous. This CDR3 is 13 amino acids long. The V gene lost 2 bases and the J gene lost 1 base, with 4 bases spanning the gap. Germline loops: CDR1 MNHEY, CDR2 SMNVEV (reference sequence). The CDR3 nucleotides are TGTGCCAGCAGTTTAATGGGCACAGATACGCAGTATTTT. Translating it yields CASSLMGTDTQYF.

This rearrangement joins TRBV27 to TRBJ1-5; unclear D gene. Trimming removed 6 bases at V and 0 bases at J, with 12 bases between. CDR1 is MNHEY and CDR2 is SMNVEV in the germline V gene (reference sequence). The CDR3 contains 15 residues. The chain's CDR3 is CASSLEGVSNQPQHF. The CDR3 DNA sequence: TGTGCCAGCAGCTTAGAGGGAGTTAGCAATCAGCCCCAGCATTTT.